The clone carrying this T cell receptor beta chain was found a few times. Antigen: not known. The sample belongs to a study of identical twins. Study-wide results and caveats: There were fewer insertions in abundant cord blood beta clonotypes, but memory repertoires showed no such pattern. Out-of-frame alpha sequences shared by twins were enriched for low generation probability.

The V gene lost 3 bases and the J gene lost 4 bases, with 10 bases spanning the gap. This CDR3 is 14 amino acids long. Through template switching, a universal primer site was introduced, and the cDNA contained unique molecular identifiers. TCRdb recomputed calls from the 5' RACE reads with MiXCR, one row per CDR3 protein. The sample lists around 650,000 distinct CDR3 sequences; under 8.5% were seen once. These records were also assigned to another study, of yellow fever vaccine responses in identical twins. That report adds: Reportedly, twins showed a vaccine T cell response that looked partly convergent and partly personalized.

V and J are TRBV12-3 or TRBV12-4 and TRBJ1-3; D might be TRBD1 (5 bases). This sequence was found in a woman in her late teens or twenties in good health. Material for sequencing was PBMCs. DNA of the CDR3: TGTGCCAGCAGTTTGGGGGACGCAGGAAACACCATATATTTT. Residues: CASSLGDAGNTIYF.